This T cell receptor (beta chain) was sequenced in a study of PD-L1 blockade in urothelial cancer. Study information: Most patients, about 85% of the roughly 29, were males with bladder-origin cancer. Once treatment had started, blood was analyzed at 3 weeks (second dose) and again at 6 weeks.

Study-wide results and limits: Stronger expansion of tumor-associated clones in blood at 3 weeks distinguished durable-benefit patients.

In the case of this clone: Its antigen is not identified.

The repertoire was sequenced with immunoSEQ multiplex PCR; TCRdb's copy has only in-frame clones and lacks some. This repertoire shows 70,000 to 95,000 clones, approximately 88% found once; its top ten account for roughly 0.88%. Regarding time point: pretreatment peripheral blood. Locally advanced or metastatic urothelial carcinoma was present in patients. This clonotype originated in a woman older than 75 with urothelial cancer. The sample was PBMCs, taken around atezolizumab (anti-PD-L1) treatment.

The CDR3 spells CSVEDSGEKGFYEQYF. The DNA of the CDR3 is TGCAGCGTTGAAGATTCAGGGGAAAAGGGTTTTTACGAGCAGTACTTC. This chain connects TRBV29-1 to TRBJ2-5; maybe TRBD1 (6 bases). The J call is in doubt because the DNA end fits TRBJ2-7 better. The CDR3 loop spans 16 amino acids. Germline-derived CDR1 and CDR2 are SQVTM and ANQGSEA.